This TCR beta chain originates from a study of OX40 agonist ivuxolimab in advanced cancers. Context from the whole study: Ivuxolimab was a fully human IgG2 agonistic monoclonal antibody targeting the costimulatory receptor OX40 (CD134). Intravenous ivuxolimab was administered to patients every 2 weeks at six dose levels: 0.01, 0.1, 0.3, 1.5, 3 and 10 mg/kg. Of the roughly 50 dose-escalation patients, hepatocellular carcinoma was present in some 19, melanoma in approximately 15, renal cell carcinoma in 9 and head and neck cancer in 9. In the dose-escalation cohort, around four fifths of patients were male, and the mean age was 60 years with a range of about 20 to 90. Prior anti-PD-1, anti-PD-L1 or anti-CTLA-4 therapy was permitted, and checkpoint inhibitors had been received by under 50% of dose-escalation patients. Partial responses occurred in three dose-escalation patients: two with cutaneous melanoma and one with hepatocellular carcinoma. Peripheral TCRbeta sequencing aimed to test whether ivuxolimab altered TCR sequence diversity and caused clonal T-cell expansion. The paper covers the monotherapy dose-escalation part of the phase I ivuxolimab trial, which included N ≈ 52 patients. Findings and caveats that apply to the study as a whole: Partial responders in the 0.1-3.0 mg/kg groups had among the lowest normalized peripheral clonal expansion, especially among CD8+ T cells. Low levels of normalized T-cell clonal expansion were also seen in some patients who did not respond. At doses of 0.1 to 3.0 mg/kg, clonal expansion of both CD4+ and CD8+ T cells in blood was seen between baseline and week 6. Antigen specificity was not determined for the clonally expanded peripheral T cells. After ivuxolimab, CD8+ T cells had more expanded clones than CD4+ T cells on average.

Reading the germline V gene gives CDR1 MDHEN and CDR2 SYDVKM. V and J are trimmed by 10 bases and 8 bases, and the gene matches miss 20 bases of the junction. The CDR3 contains 16 residues, cysteine and phenylalanine counted. Of all the DNA, just the CDR3 is kept, 48 bases in frame from base 1. For this clone: There is no known antigen for this receptor. The input lacks base qualities; no much larger clone sits a single base away.

The trial excluded patients who had a history of autoimmune disease or who were on systemic immunosuppression. Peripheral blood for TCR sequencing was collected from all dose cohorts at baseline, on cycle 4 day 1, and on cycle 7 day 1. The samples were drawn from a first-in-human, open-label, multicenter phase I dose-escalation trial of ivuxolimab. Adults with locally advanced or metastatic melanoma, renal cell, hepatocellular, or head and neck squamous cell carcinoma were enrolled in the trial. CD4+ and CD8+ T cells were sorted separately from peripheral blood before TCR sequencing. Genomic DNA was extracted from sorted cells for sequencing of the TCRbeta CDR3 region. The immunoSEQ Assay was used for sequencing of TCRbeta CDR3 regions. The table was pulled from immuneACCESS by TCRdb, which kept in-frame rearrangements only. Such tables lose some clones; where checked, under half of the loss comes from unresolved V genes, and the rest has no known cause. For this sample the table gives 70,000 to 95,000 clones, of which less than 95% were detected only once. Over 8.5% of the sample is in the top ten clones.

The receptor chain draws on TRBV28 and TRBJ2-1; 7 middle bases align to TRBD2. The receptor was isolated from an adult with an advanced solid tumor such as melanoma, head and neck, liver or kidney cancer. The sequences come from CD4+ or CD8+ T cells sorted from blood, collected in a trial of the OX40 agonist ivuxolimab. The DNA sequence is TGTGCCACCAAAGCGACCGGCGGGGGAACAGCCGATGAGCAGTTCTTC. The encoded protein is CATKATGGGTADEQFF.